This note documents a single TCR beta chain sequence. This entry belongs to a study of shared clonotypes between healthy human individuals. Germline V lookup: CDR1 MNHEY, CDR2 SVGAGI. The length of the CDR3 is 15 residues. V lost 7 bases and J lost 8; bases outside the gene matches: 11. Using immunoSEQ multiplex PCR, the repertoire was profiled, and TCRdb retains in-frame clones only, with some absent. The table includes about 520,000 clones, over 75% detected once. The chain couples TRBV6-5 to TRBJ2-1; 10 bases fit TRBD1. This TCR came from a woman aged 40 to 50 in good health. Some clones in this sample may be carry-over from other donors' samples. Material for sequencing was PBMCs. CDR3 sequence (DNA): TGTGCCAGCACCTCCGGGACAGGGGCCTGGGATGAGCAGTTCTTC. Amino acids: CASTSGTGAWDEQFF.